A single sample is the source of the 12 T cell receptor beta chains below, sequenced in a study of tumor-infiltrating lymphocytes in primary liver carcinoma. TCR beta cDNA was reverse-transcribed from approximately 0.45 ug of total RNA. The reaction used a constant-region primer and ProtoScript II reverse transcriptase. Three-round nested multiplex PCR performed with slightly modified ARM-PCR produced the TCR beta libraries. The first two PCR rounds used TRBV1-TRBV30 forward primers with a C-beta reverse primer, 9 to 11 cycles each. TCRdb called the multiplex PCR reads again in MiXCR, with one record for every CDR3 protein. Counted here are fewer than 85,000 distinct CDR3 sequences, 69% occurring once; the ten biggest clones make up less than 30%. The source material, about 18-31 mg of unsorted bulk tissue, was used to co-extract RNA and DNA. The sequencing input was tumor-adjacent normal liver tissue. The receptors were sampled from a man between 35 and 55 years old with primary liver carcinoma and hepatitis B virus infection.

At least ten counts were recorded for this clonotype. This chain uses TRBV12-3 or TRBV12-4 with TRBJ2-6, with 9 bases identical to TRBD2. V trimming: 8 bases; J trimming: 2 bases; junction bases outside the gene matches: 10. This CDR3 is 17 amino acids long. CDR3 in amino acids: CASGYSGRSPGANVLTF. CDR3 coding DNA: TGTGCCAGCGGGTATAGCGGGAGATCCCCTGGGGCCAACGTCCTGACTTTC.

This clonotype was observed a handful of times. The J gene is TRBJ1-5, the V gene TRBV6-5; 8 positions match TRBD1. CDR3 size: 15 residues. J gave up 2 bases and V 5 bases, and 5 bases lay outside the gene matches. Germline assignment: CDR1 MNHEY and CDR2 SVGAGI. The CDR3 reads CASSTLTGGNQPQHF. The CDR3 region has the DNA TGTGCCAGCAGTACCCTGACAGGGGGCAATCAGCCCCAGCATTTT.

This clonotype was seen just once. Just one base apart from a much larger clone, this may be a read error. CDR3 protein: CASSGDRANTWELFF. DNA of the CDR3: TGCGCCAGCAGTGGAGACAGGGCGAACACCTGGGAGCTGTTTTTT. The rearrangement links TRBV10-1 to TRBJ2-2; TRBD1 matches 7 bases. The germline V gene has CDR1 WNHNN and CDR2 SYGVQD (reference sequence). The CDR3 is 15 residues long.

About this clonotype: The CDR3 ends on some other residue instead of the conserved phenylalanine or tryptophan, so this is likely a read error. CDR3 nucleotide sequence: TGTGCCAGCAGTTTATGGGTGGATACTGAAGCTTTCCTT. It encodes CASSLWVDTEAFL. The rearrangement joins TRBV12-3 or TRBV12-4 to TRBJ1-1; D not resolved. This CDR3 has 13 amino acids. Trimming left V 2 bases short and J 5 bases short, with 9 bases between.

Remarks on this clonotype: A read error may be the cause here, since a much bigger clone is one base away. The J gene is TRBJ1-5, the V gene TRBV12-3 or TRBV12-4; no firm D call. V shed 5 bases and J shed 5 bases, with 10 bases lying between them. The CDR3 loop spans 13 amino acids. CDR3 sequence reads: CASSHNSDQPQHF. The CDR3 bases are TGTGCCAGCAGTCATAACAGCGATCAGCCCCAGCATTTT.

About this clonotype itself: One end of the junction is discordant with germline, which a read error may explain. The chain is built from TRBV6-1 and TRBJ2-7; TRBD1 might be the D (6 bases). This CDR3 is built from 14 residues. Per germline, CDR1 MNHNS and CDR2 SASEGT. The CDR3, as DNA: TGTGCCAGCAGTGTCGTACAGGGAGACTACGAGCAATACTTC. This translates into CASSVVQGDYEQYF.

Concerning this clonotype: The junction differs from germline at one of its ends, possibly a read error. The rearrangement links TRBV4-2 to TRBJ2-7; TRBD2 agrees at 9 bases. The CDR3 consists of 15 residues. Germline V gene sequence: CDR1 LGHNA, CDR2 YNFKEQ. The CDR3 is CASSHSSGNSYEQYF. The CDR3 coding sequence is TGTGCCAGCAGCCACTCTAGCGGGAACTCCTACGAGCAATACTTC.

About this clonotype itself: At one end, the junction sequence differs from germline, possibly due to a read error. The CDR3 DNA follows: TGCGCCAGCAGCCAAGTCGCGGGCGTCATAGATACGCAGTACTTT. It encodes CASSQVAGVIDTQYF. The rearrangement joins TRBV4-1 to TRBJ2-3; the D gene is possibly TRBD2 (5 bases). Per the germline V gene, CDR1 is MGHRA and CDR2 is YSYEKL. The CDR3 covers 15 residues.

Only a few counts were recorded for this clonotype. The chain carries TRBV5-4 and TRBJ1-1, with D hard to call. The CDR3 consists of 14 residues. The V end was cut by 2 bases, the J end by 0 bases, with 8 bases between. Germline CDR1 is SGHNT and CDR2 is YYREEE (reference sequence). The CDR3 region is CASSFPGVNTEAFF. The DNA of the CDR3 is TGTGCCAGCAGCTTTCCCGGGGTGAACACTGAAGCTTTCTTT.

The chain is built from TRBV7-9 and TRBJ1-1, with 8 bases matching TRBD1. This CDR3 region has 15 residues. Looked up from germline, CDR1 is SEHNR and CDR2 is FQNEAQ (reference sequence). With 3 bases clipped from V and 10 bases from J, the junction kept 13 bases outside the gene matches. The CDR3 DNA sequence: TGTGCCAGCAGCTTTGCAGGGACAGGCGATGCTGGAGCTTTCTTT. It is translated as CASSFAGTGDAGAFF.

Remarks on this clonotype: This may be a read error, as it is one base from a much larger clone. This chain uses TRBV10-3 with TRBJ2-1; 13 bases align to TRBD2. Germline V lookup: CDR1 ENHRY, CDR2 SYGVKD. The CDR3 has 13 amino acids. The CDR3 DNA is TGTGCCATCAGGGGACTAGCGGGAAATGGGCAGTTCTTC. It yields the protein CAIRGLAGNGQFF.

This clonotype was seen only a few times. Since no conserved phenylalanine or tryptophan closes the CDR3, a read error is the likely cause. The rearrangement joins TRBV11-3 to TRBJ2-7; the match to TRBD1 covers 12 bases. Per the germline V gene, CDR1 is SGHNT and CDR2 is YENEEA. The CDR3 sequence is 15 residues long. CDR3 DNA: TGTGCCAGCAGTTTAGGGACAGGGGGCTCCCCCGAGCAGTACTTA. Amino acid sequence: CASSLGTGGSPEQYL.